Below are 21 T cell receptor beta chains sequenced from a single sample in a study of memory B cells and T cells in multiple sclerosis (dated by TCRdb to 2016 to 2018). To prepare the library, the immunoSEQ multiplex PCR assay was applied. TCRdb holds this immuneACCESS table with in-frame rearrangements only. Some clones are missing; in checked studies, unresolved V genes explain under half, and the rest has no known cause. This sample holds 30,000 or so clones; about 82% were observed only once. Roughly 2.6% of the sample is in the top ten clones. After stimulus-free culture of CFSE-labeled PBMCs, the autoproliferating (CFSEdim) and non-proliferating (CFSEhi) T cell fractions were sequenced separately. Altogether, fewer than 6.5x10^7 CFSE-labeled PBMCs were kept in culture for roughly seven days with no stimulus, after which the replicate wells were combined. For these receptors, no antigen is known.

Sequenced input: PBMCs from blood kept in culture. The receptors were sampled from a human donor with multiple sclerosis.

J is TRBJ2-7 and V is TRBV7-8, with TRBD1 identical over 9 bases. The CDR3 runs 15 residues. V was clipped by 6 bases and J by 4 bases; unmatched bases: 10. Looked up from germline, CDR1 is SGHVS and CDR2 is FQNEAQ. This CDR3 is CASSSTRTGVYEQYF. DNA of the CDR3: TGTGCCAGCAGTTCAACGCGGACAGGGGTTTACGAGCAGTACTTC.

This clone was observed a single time. This chain links TRBV29-1 with TRBJ2-1; tentative D call: TRBD2 (5 bases). Trimming removed 7 bases from V and 12 bases from J, with 13 bases in between. CDR1 and CDR2 (germline): SQVTM, ANQGSEA. This CDR3 spans 10 amino acids. CDR3: CSADEGAQFF. DNA of the CDR3: TGCAGCGCCGATGAGGGAGCGCAGTTCTTC.

This clone was seen more than once but under ten times. The V call is TRBV18, the J call TRBJ2-2; 9 nucleotides line up with TRBD1. Germline trimming cut 3 bases from V and 3 bases from J; bases unmatched to any gene: 2. The CDR3 extends over 15 amino acids. The germline V gene encodes CDR1 KGHSH and CDR2 LQKENI. CDR3 sequence reads: CASSPRTGDTGELFF. The CDR3 DNA reads as TGTGCCAGCTCACCGAGGACAGGGGACACCGGGGAGCTGTTTTTT.

This sequence joins TRBV29-1 and TRBJ2-1; 9 bases fit TRBD1. V dropped 4 bases and J dropped 4; count of bases not matched to a gene: 8. The germline V gene has CDR1 SQVTM and CDR2 ANQGSEA. CDR3 length: 15 residues. The CDR3: CSVAGRGQGYNEQFF. The CDR3 DNA sequence: TGCAGCGTTGCGGGGAGGGGACAGGGTTACAATGAGCAGTTCTTC.

V and J are TRBV5-6 and TRBJ1-1; 8 nucleotides match TRBD1. Germline assignment: CDR1 SGHDT and CDR2 YYEEEE. After removal of 3 bases from V and 5 bases from J, the junction contained 3 bases not matched to a gene. This CDR3 spans 13 amino acids. The DNA for the CDR3 is TGTGCCAGCAGCTCAACAGGGGGAACTGAAGCTTTCTTT. Its translation is CASSSTGGTEAFF.

V usage is TRBV18 and J usage is TRBJ1-2; tentatively, D is TRBD1 (5 bases). Trimming took off 2 bases at V and 5 bases at J, with 18 bases between the two ends. The CDR3 is 16 residues long. Germline CDR1 KGHSH, CDR2 LQKENI. The CDR3 DNA sequence: TGTGCCAGCTCACCAAGCAACCGGGACCCAAGTTATGGCTACACCTTC. Translating it yields CASSPSNRDPSYGYTF.

The chain joins TRBV11-2 to TRBJ2-7; 8 bases map to TRBD1. This CDR3 contains 14 residues. Germline loops: CDR1 SGHAT, CDR2 FQNNGV. V lost 5 bases, J lost 2 bases, and 5 bases stayed unmatched. The CDR3 sequence is CASSLGQGTYEQYF. DNA of the CDR3: TGTGCCAGCAGCCTAGGACAGGGAACCTACGAGCAGTACTTC. The full variable domain, in which reference TRBV11-2 and TRBJ2-7 provide the parts outside the CDR3, is EAGVAQSPRYKIIEKRQSVAFWCNPISGHATLYWYQQILGQGPKLLIQFQNNGVVDDSQLPKDRFSAERLKGVDSTLKIQPAKLEDSAVYLCASSLGQGTYEQYFGPGTRLTVT.

The chain employs TRBV6-6 and TRBJ2-5; unclear D gene. V was trimmed by 4 bases and J by 2 bases, leaving 5 bases between them. The CDR3 has 12 residues. Germline values: CDR1 MNHNY, CDR2 SVGAGI (reference sequence). CDR3 bases: TGTGCCAGCAGTTTACGACAAGAGACCCAGTACTTC. It translates to CASSLRQETQYF.

This chain uses TRBV7-8 with TRBJ2-5, with TRBD1 as a possible D gene (6 bases). Germline CDR1 and CDR2: SGHVS and FQNEAQ. The CDR3 is 15 residues long. Trimming left V 4 bases short and J 5 bases short, with 17 bases between. Written as DNA, the CDR3 is TGTGCCAGCAGCTCCGTCGACAGGATGGGTGAGACCCAGTACTTC. Amino acids: CASSSVDRMGETQYF.

The rearrangement links TRBV6-1 to TRBJ2-3; D call uncertain. From germline, CDR1 is MNHNS and CDR2 SASEGT. The ends were cut back, 4 bases at V and 0 bases at J, with 11 bases in the middle. The length of the CDR3 is 15 residues. In DNA form, the CDR3 reads TGTGCCAGCAGTGGAACAGCCTCTAGCACAGATACGCAGTATTTT. It specifies CASSGTASSTDTQYF.

The chain carries TRBV28 and TRBJ1-1; tentatively, D is TRBD1 (5 bases). The CDR3 loop spans 13 amino acids. Germline loops: CDR1 MDHEN, CDR2 SYDVKM. The V end was cut by 11 bases, the J end by 1 base, with 14 bases between. CDR3 in DNA: TGTGCCGGAAAGGACATAGGGAACACTGAAGCTTTCTTT. It codes for CAGKDIGNTEAFF.

This clone appeared a single time. The chain couples TRBV30 to TRBJ1-3; 7 bases align to TRBD1. CDR1 and CDR2 (germline): GTSNPN, SVGIG (reference sequence). The CDR3 has 18 residues. The V and J ends lost 0 bases and 0 bases, in that order; junction bases with no gene match: 11. CDR3 region: CAWSVRPRTGPSGNTIYF. DNA of the CDR3: TGTGCCTGGAGTGTACGCCCCCGGACAGGTCCCTCTGGAAACACCATATATTTT.

The J gene is TRBJ2-7, the V gene TRBV29-1, with D unresolved. The CDR3 sequence is 10 residues long. Looked up from germline, CDR1 is SQVTM and CDR2 is ANQGSEA. V lost 4 bases and J lost 9, with 10 bases in between. The CDR3 protein is CSVVEAGQYF. The CDR3 nucleotides are TGCAGCGTTGTAGAAGCCGGGCAGTACTTC.

This clone has a handful of counts. The CDR3 DNA follows: TGTGCCAGCAGCTTCCCCAGCGGGGGAGATTACAATGAGCAGTTCTTC. It encodes CASSFPSGGDYNEQFF. The chain uses TRBV7-9 and TRBJ2-1; 8 bases fit TRBD2. Germline CDR1 is SEHNR and CDR2 is FQNEAQ (reference sequence). This CDR3 has 16 amino acids. J lost 4 bases, V lost 3 bases, and 8 bases had no gene match.

The J gene is TRBJ2-1, the V gene TRBV18; D call uncertain. Germline V CDR1 and CDR2: KGHSH, LQKENI. The CDR3 contains 12 residues. The V end was cut by 3 bases, the J end by 6 bases, with 6 bases between. This chain's CDR3 is CASSPLGNEQFF. CDR3 nucleotide sequence: TGTGCCAGCTCACCCCTTGGCAATGAGCAGTTCTTC.

The CDR3 loop reads CASSLLPTGELFF. The CDR3 DNA reads TGCGCCAGCAGCTTGTTGCCCACCGGGGAGCTGTTTTTT. The V call is TRBV5-1, the J call TRBJ2-2; no clear D gene. The ends were cut back, 1 base at V and 4 bases at J, with 5 bases in the middle. The germline CDR1 and CDR2 sequences are SGHRS and YFSETQ. CDR3 length: 13 residues.

The V call is TRBV28, the J call TRBJ1-1; 11 bases line up with TRBD1. V shed 5 bases, J shed 11 bases, and the junction held 4 bases outside the gene matches. This CDR3 contains 12 residues. CDR1 and CDR2 (germline): MDHEN, SYDVKM. The CDR3 bases are TGTGCCAGCAGTGCGGGACAGGGGGTGGCTTTCTTT. The encoded protein is CASSAGQGVAFF.

V gene TRBV6-4 combines with J gene TRBJ2-5; D gene ambiguous. Trimming removed 3 bases from V and 2 bases from J, with 10 bases in between. Germline V gene data show CDR1 as MRHNA and CDR2 as SNTAGT. The CDR3 has 14 residues. The CDR3 sequence: CASSDSQVQETQYF. CDR3 sequence (DNA): TGTGCCAGCAGTGATTCGCAGGTACAAGAGACCCAGTACTTC.

Concerning this clone itself: The same CDR3 arises from other DNA sequences in this sample as well. V gene TRBV30 combines with J gene TRBJ1-5; D call uncertain. Germline V lookup: CDR1 GTSNPN, CDR2 SVGIG (reference sequence). The CDR3 is 13 residues long. Trimming removed 3 bases from V and 3 bases from J, with 9 bases in between. The CDR3 loop is CAWSGQDNQPQHF. In nucleotides, the CDR3 is TGTGCCTGGAGCGGGCAGGACAATCAGCCCCAGCATTTT.

The chain links TRBV28 to TRBJ2-7; possible D gene TRBD1, 5 bases. V was clipped by 7 bases and J by 5 bases, with 15 bases between them. Germline V gene lookup returns CDR1 MDHEN and CDR2 SYDVKM. This CDR3 region has 13 residues. CDR3: CASIHDSADEQYF. The CDR3 DNA is TGTGCCAGCATTCACGACAGTGCGGACGAGCAGTACTTC.

The rearrangement uses TRBV5-4 and TRBJ2-7; the D gene is possibly TRBD2 (6 bases). Germline assignment: CDR1 SGHNT and CDR2 YYREEE (reference sequence). Trimming removed 4 bases at V and 2 bases at J, with 10 bases between. This CDR3 contains 13 residues. The CDR3 nucleotides read TGTGCCAGCAGCGGCGGGATGGCCTACGAGCAGTACTTC. This sequence encodes CASSGGMAYEQYF.